This TCR beta chain was sequenced in a study of blood T cell repertoires in COVID-19. As for the study in general: The United States, Italy and Spain supplied acute and convalescent COVID-19 samples. In each case, the material was cDNA or gDNA derived from T cells, B-cell-depleted T cells, or PBMCs.

This CDR3 comprises 14 residues. The ends were cut back, 7 bases at V and 0 bases at J, with 8 bases in the middle. The V gene's germline CDR1 is SGHTS and CDR2 YDEGEE. In the original processing: For nucleated cells, counts were estimated from reference gene primer amplification. The method was immunoSEQ multiplex PCR; TCRdb's version includes in-frame clones alone and lacks a portion of them. V and J calls plus clone size are reproduced from that table; the DNA served to infer D and trimming. The sample yields under 350,000 clones, over 75% seen once. Sequences were obtained from peripheral blood. This chain joins TRBV5-8 and TRBJ1-6, with D uncertain. The source of this sequence is a human donor in a cohort sampled during active COVID-19. The CDR3 loop is CASSKSSYNSPLHF. The CDR3 DNA reads TGTGCCAGCTCTAAGAGCTCCTATAATTCACCCCTCCACTTT. Based on the CDR3 plus reference TRBV5-8 and TRBJ1-6, the full variable domain is EAGVTQSPTHLIKTRGQQATLRCSPISGHTSVYWYQQALGLGLQFLLWYDEGEERNRGNFPPRFSGRQFPNYSSELNVNALELEDSALYLCASSKSSYNSPLHFGNGTRLTVT.